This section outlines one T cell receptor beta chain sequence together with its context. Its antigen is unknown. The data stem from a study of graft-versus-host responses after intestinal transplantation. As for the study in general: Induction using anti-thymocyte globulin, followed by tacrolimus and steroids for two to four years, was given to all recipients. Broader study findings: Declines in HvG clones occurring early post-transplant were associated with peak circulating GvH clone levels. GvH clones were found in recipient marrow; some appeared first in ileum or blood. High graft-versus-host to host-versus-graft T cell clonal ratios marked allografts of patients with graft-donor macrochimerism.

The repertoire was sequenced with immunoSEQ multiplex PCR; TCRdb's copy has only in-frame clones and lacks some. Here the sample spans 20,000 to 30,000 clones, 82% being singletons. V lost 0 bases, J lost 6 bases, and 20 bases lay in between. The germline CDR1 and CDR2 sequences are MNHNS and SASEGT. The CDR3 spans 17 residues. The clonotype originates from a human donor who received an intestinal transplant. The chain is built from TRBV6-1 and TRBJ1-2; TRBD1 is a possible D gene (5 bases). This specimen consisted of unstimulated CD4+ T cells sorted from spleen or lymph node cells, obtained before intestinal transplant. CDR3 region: CASSEARVGREKDGYTF. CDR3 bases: TGTGCCAGCAGTGAAGCCCGGGTCGGCAGGGAGAAGGATGGCTACACCTTC.